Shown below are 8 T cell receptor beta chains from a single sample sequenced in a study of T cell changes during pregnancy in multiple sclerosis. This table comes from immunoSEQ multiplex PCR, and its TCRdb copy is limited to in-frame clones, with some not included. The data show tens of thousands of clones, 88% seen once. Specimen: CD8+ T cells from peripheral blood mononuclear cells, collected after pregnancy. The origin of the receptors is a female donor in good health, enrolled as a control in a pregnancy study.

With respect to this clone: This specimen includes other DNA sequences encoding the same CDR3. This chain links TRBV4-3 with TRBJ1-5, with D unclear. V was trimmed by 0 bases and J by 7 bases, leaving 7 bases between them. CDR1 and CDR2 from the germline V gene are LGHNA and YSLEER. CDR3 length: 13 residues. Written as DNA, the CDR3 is TGCGCCAGCAGCCAAGATCGAGGCCAGCCCCAGCATTTT. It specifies CASSQDRGQPQHF.

The CDR3 DNA is TGTGCCATCTCCGGGACTAGCGGCACAGATACGCAGTATTTT. Encoded protein: CAISGTSGTDTQYF. The chain carries TRBV10-3 and TRBJ2-3; 10 bases fit TRBD2. Germline loops: CDR1 ENHRY, CDR2 SYGVKD. The CDR3 length is 14 residues. The trim removed 8 bases at V and 1 base at J, leaving 3 bases unmatched.

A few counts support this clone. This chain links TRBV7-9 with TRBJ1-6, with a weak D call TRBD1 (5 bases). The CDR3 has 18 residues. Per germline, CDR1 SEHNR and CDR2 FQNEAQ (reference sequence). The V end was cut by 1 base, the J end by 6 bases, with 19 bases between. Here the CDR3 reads CASSLGRDFEGLNSPLHF. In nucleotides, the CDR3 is TGTGCCAGCAGCTTAGGCCGGGACTTTGAGGGCCTTAATTCACCCCTCCACTTT.

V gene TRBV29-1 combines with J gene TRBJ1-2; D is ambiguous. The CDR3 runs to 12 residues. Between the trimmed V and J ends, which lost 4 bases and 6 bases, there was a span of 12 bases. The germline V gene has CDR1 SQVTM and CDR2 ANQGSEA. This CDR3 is CSVVAERDGYTF. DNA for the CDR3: TGCAGCGTTGTCGCGGAAAGAGATGGCTACACCTTC.

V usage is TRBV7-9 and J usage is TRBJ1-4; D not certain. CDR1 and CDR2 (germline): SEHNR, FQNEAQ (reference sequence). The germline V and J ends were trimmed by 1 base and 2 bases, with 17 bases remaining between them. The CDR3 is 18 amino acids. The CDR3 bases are TGTGCCAGCAGCTTAGAGGGAGCAGCGGGTAGGACTAATGAAAAACTGTTTTTT. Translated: CASSLEGAAGRTNEKLFF.

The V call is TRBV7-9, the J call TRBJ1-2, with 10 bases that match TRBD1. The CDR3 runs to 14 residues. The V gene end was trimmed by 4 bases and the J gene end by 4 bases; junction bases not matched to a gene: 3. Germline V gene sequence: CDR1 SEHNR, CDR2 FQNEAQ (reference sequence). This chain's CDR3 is CASSSGQGIYGYTF. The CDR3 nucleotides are TGTGCCAGCAGCTCGGGACAGGGGATCTATGGCTACACCTTC.

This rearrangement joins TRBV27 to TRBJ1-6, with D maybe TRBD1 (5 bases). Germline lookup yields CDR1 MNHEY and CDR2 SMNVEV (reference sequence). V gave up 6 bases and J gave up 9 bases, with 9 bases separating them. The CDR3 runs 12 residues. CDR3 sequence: CASRQGGSPLHF. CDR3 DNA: TGTGCCAGCAGGCAGGGTGGTTCACCCCTCCACTTT.

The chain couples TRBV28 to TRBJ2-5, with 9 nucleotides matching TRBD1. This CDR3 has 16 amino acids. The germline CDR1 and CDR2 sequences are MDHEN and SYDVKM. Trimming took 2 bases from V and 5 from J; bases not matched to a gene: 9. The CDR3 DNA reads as TGTGCCAGCAGTTTAGTGGTGGGACAGGGAGGGGAGACCCAGTACTTC. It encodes CASSLVVGQGGETQYF.